The 10 T cell receptor beta chains in this list originate from one sample, sequenced in a study of PD-1 blockade in classical Hodgkin lymphoma. The time point denotes: cycle 4 day 1 (C4D1), after more than five weeks of nivolumab. Every patient relapsed after autologous stem cell transplantation, and brentuximab vedotin exposure varied. Some clones are missing from TCRdb's copy, which holds only in-frame ones; the method was immunoSEQ multiplex PCR. The table shows about 50,000 clones, with around 87% occurring only once. The sample in question was peripheral blood mononuclear cells (PBMCs), obtained before the fourth cycle of nivolumab. The receptors were sampled from a human donor with classical Hodgkin lymphoma.

The chain employs TRBV18 and TRBJ2-1, with a weak D call TRBD1 (5 bases). The CDR3 is made up of 12 amino acids. In germline, CDR1 is KGHSH, CDR2 LQKENI. V lost 3 bases, J lost 7 bases, and 7 bases lay in between. DNA of the CDR3: TGTGCCAGCTCACCCGCAGGGAATGAGCAGTTCTTC. It translates to CASSPAGNEQFF.

This chain connects TRBV15 to TRBJ2-7; 10 bases are a match to TRBD1. The CDR3 extends over 17 amino acids. With 3 bases clipped from V and 2 bases from J, the junction kept 10 bases outside the gene matches. Germline lookup yields CDR1 LNHNV and CDR2 YYDKDF (reference sequence). The CDR3, as DNA: TGTGCCACCAGCAGTCCAAGAGAGGACAGGGGGACCTACGAGCAGTACTTC. Translation: CATSSPREDRGTYEQYF.

Written as DNA, the CDR3 is TGTGCCAGCAGCCCGAGGGTTGCCACAGATACGCAGTATTTT. This encodes CASSPRVATDTQYF. The chain is built from TRBV6-1 and TRBJ2-3, with D maybe TRBD2 (5 bases). Per the germline V gene, CDR1 is MNHNS and CDR2 is SASEGT. The CDR3 runs 14 residues. Trimming took 6 bases from V and 2 from J, leaving 12 bases between them.

This chain links TRBV6-5 with TRBJ1-1; no clear D gene. This CDR3 has 14 amino acids. Germline lookup yields CDR1 MNHEY and CDR2 SVGAGI. V was clipped by 6 bases and J by 1 base, with 12 bases between them. The CDR3 region is CASSLRGSNTEAFF. The DNA of the CDR3 is TGTGCCAGCAGCCTTCGGGGTTCGAACACTGAAGCTTTCTTT.

The chain employs TRBV6-5 and TRBJ1-5; no clear D gene. Between the trimmed V and J ends, which lost 6 bases and 2 bases, there was a span of 14 bases. Germline CDR1 and CDR2: MNHEY and SVGAGI. The CDR3 is 15 residues long. CDR3 coding DNA: TGTGCCAGCAGGCAAGATGGAGGGCGCAATCAGCCCCAGCATTTT. It codes for CASRQDGGRNQPQHF.

This clone was counted once. The J gene is TRBJ2-1, the V gene TRBV9; no firm D call. CDR3 length: 15 residues. Trimming left V 2 bases short and J 0 bases short, with 9 bases between. Looked up from germline, CDR1 is SGDLS and CDR2 is YYNGEE. The CDR3: CASSVGSDSYNEQFF. CDR3 coding DNA: TGTGCCAGCAGCGTGGGTTCAGACTCCTACAATGAGCAGTTCTTC.

This clone was found once. The chain uses TRBV27 and TRBJ2-3; perhaps TRBD2 as D (5 bases). Trimming shortened V by 2 bases and J by 0 bases, and 12 bases separated the two germline ends. Germline V gene lookup returns CDR1 MNHEY and CDR2 SMNVEV (reference sequence). The CDR3 consists of 16 residues. The CDR3 here is CASSLRMGGSTDTQYF. CDR3 DNA: TGTGCCAGCAGTTTACGGATGGGCGGGAGCACAGATACGCAGTATTTT.

This rearrangement joins TRBV13 to TRBJ2-1, with 14 positions matching TRBD2. The V gene's germline CDR1 is PRHDT and CDR2 FYEKMQ (reference sequence). This CDR3 has 16 amino acids. Trimming took 5 bases from V and 7 from J; bases not matched to a gene: 7. The CDR3 sequence is CASSLGLAGVGNEQFF. DNA of the CDR3: TGTGCCAGCAGCCTGGGACTAGCGGGAGTGGGTAATGAGCAGTTCTTC.

This chain links TRBV13 with TRBJ2-7; D gene uncertain. Germline CDR1 and CDR2: PRHDT and FYEKMQ (reference sequence). The CDR3 totals 16 residues. Trimming removed 4 bases from V and 5 bases from J, with 21 bases in between. The CDR3 loop is CASSSYDGNSRDEQYF. DNA for the CDR3: TGTGCCAGCAGCTCCTATGATGGGAATTCAAGGGACGAGCAGTACTTC. Filled out from reference TRBV13 and TRBJ2-7, the complete variable domain reads AAGVIQSPRHLIKEKRETATLKCYPIPRHDTVYWYQQGPGQDPQFLISFYEKMQSDKGSIPDRFSAQQFSDYHSELNMSSLELGDSALYFCASSSYDGNSRDEQYFGPGTRLTVT.

The V call is TRBV4-1, the J call TRBJ2-1; 7 bases are shared with TRBD2. The CDR3 consists of 15 residues. Trimming cost V 4 bases and J 3 bases; bases outside gene matches: 6. Germline CDR1 and CDR2: MGHRA and YSYEKL. The CDR3 region is CASSLRGSGYNEQFF. The CDR3 nucleotides are TGCGCCAGCAGCCTACGCGGGAGCGGCTACAATGAGCAGTTCTTC.